These 18 T cell receptor beta chains were all obtained from the same sample, sequenced in a study of a mutant IDH1 vaccine in newly diagnosed glioma. Stated time point: week 11, during vaccination. Alongside topical imiquimod, each dose of vaccine comprised 300 ug of mutant IDH1 20-mer peptide. Repertoires were generated with immunoSEQ multiplex PCR, while TCRdb's copy carries only in-frame clones and drops some. The data show around 65,000 clones, 80% seen once. Their recognized antigens are unknown. The sample here was PBMCs, taken from a glioma patient whose treatment included an IDH1 peptide vaccine. The source is a man between 50 and 59 years old with glioma.

This clone was seen once. This rearrangement joins TRBV5-1 to TRBJ2-5; weak D call: TRBD1 (7 bases). The CDR3 consists of 16 residues. The V gene lost 2 bases and the J gene lost 5 bases, with 19 bases spanning the gap. CDR1 is SGHRS, CDR2 YFSETQ, per germline. This CDR3 reads CASSFGGTAGGETQYF. The CDR3, as DNA: TGCGCCAGCAGCTTCGGCGGGACAGCTGGAGGGGAGACCCAGTACTTC.

This clone was seen a handful of times. This chain connects TRBV2 to TRBJ2-3, with TRBD1 matching over 7 bases. This CDR3 is 16 amino acids long. V lost 2 bases, J lost 3 bases, and 8 bases stayed unmatched. CDR1 is SNHLY, CDR2 FYNNEI, per germline. The CDR3 sequence is CASSERDRSGTDTQYF. In DNA form, the CDR3 reads TGTGCCAGCAGTGAAAGGGACAGATCTGGGACAGATACGCAGTATTTT.

The genes are TRBV5-6 and TRBJ2-5, with D tentatively TRBD2 (6 bases). This CDR3 is 16 amino acids long. V dropped 2 bases and J dropped 1 base, with 15 bases sitting between them. The germline gives CDR1 SGHDT, CDR2 YYEEEE. The DNA for the CDR3 is TGTGCCAGCAGCTTTGGTTTTCGCGGGATCCAAGAGACCCAGTACTTC. Its protein product is CASSFGFRGIQETQYF.

V is TRBV2 and J is TRBJ2-2; no clear D. The CDR3 extends over 14 amino acids. Germline values: CDR1 SNHLY, CDR2 FYNNEI. V was shortened by 8 bases and J by 4 bases, with 14 bases between the two germline ends. The CDR3 nucleotides are TGTGCCAGCTTAGAGTGGAGAGGCACCGGGGAGCTGTTTTTT. It codes for CASLEWRGTGELFF.

The sample holds one count of this clone. The genes are TRBV29-1 and TRBJ2-7; a weak D match, TRBD1 (6 bases). Germline V CDR1 and CDR2: SQVTM, ANQGSEA. This CDR3 is 12 amino acids long. V gave up 6 bases and J gave up 0 bases, with 9 bases separating them. The CDR3 bases are TGCAGCGTCGCCAGGGGCTCCTACGAGCAGTACTTC. As protein: CSVARGSYEQYF.

This clone has just a few counts. The chain is built from TRBV15 and TRBJ2-1; 8 nucleotides align to TRBD2. The CDR3 sequence is 15 residues long. Trimming removed 3 bases from V and 2 bases from J; junction bases left unmatched: 3. The V gene's germline CDR1 is LNHNV and CDR2 YYDKDF (reference sequence). The CDR3 is CATSRSSGPYNEQFF. DNA of the CDR3: TGTGCCACCAGCAGGTCTAGCGGGCCCTACAATGAGCAGTTCTTC.

V and J are TRBV25-1 and TRBJ2-5; 8 nucleotides align to TRBD1. Germline V lookup: CDR1 MGHDK, CDR2 SYGVNS. The CDR3 is made up of 14 amino acids. J lost 5 bases, V lost 1 base, and 3 bases had no gene match. The CDR3 spells CASSESRGHETQYF. The DNA of the CDR3 is TGTGCCAGCAGTGAATCCAGGGGGCACGAGACCCAGTACTTC.

The rearrangement links TRBV11-3 to TRBJ1-1, with a weak D call TRBD1 (5 bases). Trimming took off 6 bases at V and 5 bases at J, with 10 bases between the two ends. Germline values: CDR1 SGHNT, CDR2 YENEEA. This CDR3 comprises 12 residues. CDR3 in amino acids: CASRGGETEAFF. DNA for the CDR3: TGTGCCAGCAGGGGGGGTGAAACTGAAGCTTTCTTT.

V gene TRBV28 combines with J gene TRBJ2-1; tentative D call: TRBD1 (6 bases). Germline V CDR1 and CDR2: MDHEN, SYDVKM. With 7 bases removed from V and 2 bases from J, the gap between germline ends came to 9 bases. The CDR3 is made up of 13 amino acids. In DNA, the CDR3 is TGTGCCAGCAAGGGGGAGCCCTACAATGAGCAGTTCTTC. It specifies CASKGEPYNEQFF.

V is TRBV13 and J is TRBJ1-2; D is perhaps TRBD1 (6 bases). From germline, CDR1 is PRHDT and CDR2 FYEKMQ (reference sequence). The V end lost 4 bases, the J end lost 6 bases, and 18 bases lay between the germline ends. CDR3 length: 15 amino acids. The CDR3 protein is CASSSTRRGRDGYTF. The CDR3 bases are TGTGCCAGCAGCTCGACCCGCCGGGGGCGGGATGGCTACACCTTC.

This clone was found once. V is TRBV4-1 and J is TRBJ2-5, with 11 bases identical to TRBD2. The CDR3 loop spans 15 amino acids. The trim removed 3 bases at V and 4 bases at J, leaving 4 bases unmatched. Germline values: CDR1 MGHRA, CDR2 YSYEKL. Here the CDR3 DNA reads TGCGCCAGCAGCCAGGCCGGGACTAGCGGAGAGACCCAGTACTTC. Its translation is CASSQAGTSGETQYF.

The J gene is TRBJ2-7, the V gene TRBV6-1; 9 bases line up with TRBD1. V shed 5 bases, J shed 5 bases, and the junction held 7 bases outside the gene matches. This CDR3 has 14 residues. CDR1 and CDR2 (germline): MNHNS, SASEGT. The CDR3 nucleotides read TGTGCCAGCAGTTCGGGACAGGGTATAAACGAGCAGTACTTC. It encodes CASSSGQGINEQYF.

This clone was detected only once. The chain combines TRBV6-1 with TRBJ2-7; D is possibly TRBD1 or TRBD2 (5 bases each). Germline V gene data show CDR1 as MNHNS and CDR2 as SASEGT. This CDR3 contains 13 residues. With 11 bases removed from V and 2 bases from J, the gap between germline ends came to 16 bases. The CDR3 sequence: CAAPGTRTYEQYF. The CDR3 nucleotides are TGTGCCGCACCAGGGACCAGGACCTACGAGCAGTACTTC.

The gene calls are TRBV7-7 and TRBJ2-1; D is uncertain. This CDR3 spans 13 amino acids. Trimming took 1 base from V and 7 from J, leaving 8 bases between them. CDR1 is SSHAT and CDR2 is FNYEAQ in the germline V gene (reference sequence). Here the CDR3 DNA reads TGTGCCAGCAGCTTAGTTCCGGAGAATGAGCAGTTCTTC. Protein sequence: CASSLVPENEQFF.

J is TRBJ2-2 and V is TRBV19; D is uncertain. The CDR3 is 14 residues long. The germline V gene has CDR1 LNHDA and CDR2 SQIVND (reference sequence). Trimming removed 5 bases at V and 0 bases at J, with 7 bases between. CDR3 sequence (DNA): TGTGCCAGTAGTTTAGGGCCGAACACCGGGGAGCTGTTTTTT. Its protein is CASSLGPNTGELFF.

This chain links TRBV18 with TRBJ1-2, with a weak D call TRBD1 (6 bases). Germline CDR1 KGHSH, CDR2 LQKENI. The CDR3 contains 14 residues. Trimming removed 3 bases from V and 4 bases from J, with 12 bases in between. Written as DNA, the CDR3 is TGTGCCAGCTCACCTTTCGGGACAATCTATGGCTACACCTTC. Protein sequence: CASSPFGTIYGYTF.

This clone was seen only a few times. This chain connects TRBV19 to TRBJ1-1; possible D gene TRBD1, 5 bases. Germline V lookup: CDR1 LNHDA, CDR2 SQIVND (reference sequence). V was trimmed by 6 bases and J by 4 bases, leaving 21 bases between them. This CDR3 spans 16 amino acids. The CDR3 reads CASSPAGGSTGTEAFF. In DNA form, the CDR3 reads TGTGCCAGTAGCCCCGCCGGGGGGTCGACGGGCACTGAAGCTTTCTTT. Supplemented by reference TRBV19 and TRBJ1-1, the full variable domain reads DGGITQSPKYLFRKEGQNVTLSCEQNLNHDAMYWYRQDPGQGLRLIYYSQIVNDFQKGDIAEGYSVSREKKESFPLTVTSAQKNPTAFYLCASSPAGGSTGTEAFFGQGTRLTVV.

This clone appeared once. The chain recombines TRBV9 with TRBJ2-3; 8 nucleotides line up with TRBD2. There are 15 residues in the CDR3. Germline values: CDR1 SGDLS, CDR2 YYNGEE. The J segment lost 2 bases and the V segment lost 2 bases, leaving 4 bases of the junction unmatched. The chain's CDR3 is CASSVSGDLTDTQYF. CDR3 nucleotide sequence: TGTGCCAGCAGCGTTAGCGGGGACCTCACAGATACGCAGTATTTT.